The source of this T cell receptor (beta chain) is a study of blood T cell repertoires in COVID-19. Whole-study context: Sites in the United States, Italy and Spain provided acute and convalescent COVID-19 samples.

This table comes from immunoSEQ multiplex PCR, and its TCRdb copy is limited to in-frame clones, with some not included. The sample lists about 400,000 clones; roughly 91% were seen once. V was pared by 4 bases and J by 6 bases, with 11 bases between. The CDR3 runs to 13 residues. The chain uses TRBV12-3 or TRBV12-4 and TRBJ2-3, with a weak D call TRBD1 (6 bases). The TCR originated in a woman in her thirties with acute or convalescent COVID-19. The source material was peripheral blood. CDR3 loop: CASSYQGWDTQYF. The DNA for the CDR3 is TGTGCCAGCAGTTATCAGGGGTGGGATACGCAGTATTTT.